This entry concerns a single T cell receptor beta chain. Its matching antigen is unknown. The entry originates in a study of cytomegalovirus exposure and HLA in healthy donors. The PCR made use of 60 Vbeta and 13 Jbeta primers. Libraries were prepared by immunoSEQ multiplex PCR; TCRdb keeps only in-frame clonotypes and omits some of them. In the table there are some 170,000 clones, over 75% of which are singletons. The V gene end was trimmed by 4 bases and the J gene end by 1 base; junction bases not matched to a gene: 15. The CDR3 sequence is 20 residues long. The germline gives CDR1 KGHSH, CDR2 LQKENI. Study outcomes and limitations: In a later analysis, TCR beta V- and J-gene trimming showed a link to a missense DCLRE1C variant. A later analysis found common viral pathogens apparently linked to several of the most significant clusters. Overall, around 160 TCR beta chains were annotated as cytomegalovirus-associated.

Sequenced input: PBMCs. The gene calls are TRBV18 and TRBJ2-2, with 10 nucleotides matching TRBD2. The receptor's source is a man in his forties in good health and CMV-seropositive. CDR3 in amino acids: CASSHLRLAGLPLNTGELFF. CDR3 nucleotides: TGTGCCAGCTCACACTTAAGACTAGCGGGCCTACCCCTGAACACCGGGGAGCTGTTTTTT.